Each of the 28 T cell receptor beta chains below was sequenced from the same sample in a study of shared T cell receptors in the human thymus. Sequenced by immunoSEQ multiplex PCR; TCRdb stores in-frame clones only, minus some. This repertoire shows about 380,000 clones, approximately 95% found once; its top ten account for around 0.019%. Input material: thymocytes. The receptors stem from a human donor.

This sequence joins TRBV10-1 and TRBJ2-1; TRBD2 matches at 9 bases. Germline assignment: CDR1 WNHNN and CDR2 SYGVQD (reference sequence). This CDR3 region has 14 residues. The V gene end was trimmed by 7 bases and the J gene end by 8 bases; junction bases not matched to a gene: 9. In DNA form, the CDR3 reads TGCGCCAGCACCACCGGGACTAGCTTCCATGAGCAGTTCTTC. It codes for CASTTGTSFHEQFF.

The chain uses TRBV25-1 and TRBJ1-2; D gene ambiguous. CDR3 length equals 16 residues. Trimming removed 8 bases at V and 1 base at J, with 20 bases between. CDR1 and CDR2 (germline): MGHDK, SYGVNS. CDR3 bases: TGTGCCAGCTCCGCCCGCGGCTCCCCGAGTAACTATGGCTACACCTTC. It codes for CASSARGSPSNYGYTF.

This chain connects TRBV5-1 to TRBJ2-5; D is perhaps TRBD1 or TRBD2 (5 bases each). Germline V gene lookup returns CDR1 SGHRS and CDR2 YFSETQ. The CDR3 runs 14 residues. V shed 7 bases and J shed 5 bases, with 18 bases lying between them. The CDR3: CASGDVLKPETQYF. The CDR3 coding sequence is TGCGCCAGCGGGGACGTGTTAAAGCCTGAGACCCAGTACTTC.

This clone has a handful of counts. The chain uses TRBV28 and TRBJ1-5; tentative D call: TRBD1 (6 bases). The V and J ends lost 5 bases and 9 bases respectively, with 17 bases between them. Germline assignment: CDR1 MDHEN and CDR2 SYDVKM. This CDR3 region has 14 residues. The CDR3 DNA reads as TGTGCCAGCAGTGGTGGGGGCCCGACTGGGCCCCAGCATTTT. Amino acids: CASSGGGPTGPQHF.

Remarks on this clone: The sample contains more than one DNA sequence encoding this CDR3. The J gene is TRBJ2-7, the V gene TRBV28; 9 positions match TRBD2. The CDR3 length is 14 residues. V shed 5 bases and J 3 bases; nucleotides not matched to a gene: 5. CDR1 is MDHEN and CDR2 is SYDVKM in the germline V gene. The CDR3 sequence: CASSPGTSSYEQYF. CDR3 DNA sequence: TGTGCCAGCAGTCCCGGGACTAGCAGCTACGAGCAGTACTTC.

This sequence joins TRBV27 and TRBJ2-7; weak D call: TRBD2 (6 bases). CDR1 and CDR2 (germline): MNHEY, SMNVEV (reference sequence). The CDR3 totals 13 residues. V lost 3 bases and J 3 bases, leaving 9 bases between the germline ends. The CDR3 spells CASSFGRDYEQYF. For the CDR3, the DNA is TGTGCCAGCAGTTTCGGGCGGGACTACGAGCAGTACTTC.

The chain recombines TRBV5-6 with TRBJ2-7; no clear D gene. The CDR3 covers 12 residues. The germline gives CDR1 SGHDT, CDR2 YYEEEE. Trimming took off 0 bases at V and 3 bases at J, with 4 bases between the two ends. CDR3: CASSLGYYEQYF. As DNA, the CDR3 is TGTGCCAGCAGCTTGGGTTACTACGAGCAGTACTTC.

This clone was recorded once. V is TRBV20-1 and J is TRBJ2-7, with D perhaps matching TRBD2 (6 bases). CDR1 DFQATT and CDR2 SNEGSKA come from the germline V gene (reference sequence). This CDR3 spans 11 amino acids. Deletions cut 6 bases from V and 7 bases from J, with 13 bases between. This CDR3 is CSAAPGSEQYF. The CDR3 region has the DNA TGCAGTGCCGCGCCCGGGAGTGAGCAGTACTTC.

The rearrangement uses TRBV6-5 and TRBJ2-3, with D perhaps matching TRBD1 (6 bases). Trimming shortened V by 0 bases and J by 0 bases, and 10 bases separated the two germline ends. From germline, CDR1 is MNHEY and CDR2 SVGAGI. The CDR3 sequence is 16 residues long. The CDR3 bases are TGTGCCAGCAGTTACTCGAGGGGGATTAGCACAGATACGCAGTATTTT. Amino acids: CASSYSRGISTDTQYF.

The chain is built from TRBV27 and TRBJ2-7; 10 bases are a match to TRBD1. The germline V gene encodes CDR1 MNHEY and CDR2 SMNVEV (reference sequence). The CDR3 loop spans 15 amino acids. V dropped 5 bases and J dropped 1; count of bases not matched to a gene: 5. CDR3 in amino acids: CASSDRDRGSYEQYF. CDR3 sequence (DNA): TGTGCCAGCAGTGACCGGGACAGGGGATCCTACGAGCAGTACTTC.

The chain's CDR3 is CASSVGGWGSEGEKLFF. The CDR3 DNA reads as TGTGCCAGCAGTGTGGGGGGTTGGGGCAGCGAAGGAGAAAAACTGTTTTTT. V is TRBV2 and J is TRBJ1-4; TRBD1 is a possible D gene (5 bases). Germline V gives CDR1 SNHLY, CDR2 FYNNEI. Trimming removed 4 bases from V and 8 bases from J, with 23 bases in between. The CDR3 runs 17 residues.

The J gene is TRBJ1-1, the V gene TRBV14; a possible D gene is TRBD1 (6 bases). This CDR3 has 18 amino acids. Germline values: CDR1 SGHDN, CDR2 FVKESK. V was pared by 4 bases and J by 3 bases, with 24 bases between. CDR3 bases: TGTGCCAGCAGCCGCCAAAAAGCGGGGGCCTCGGAGGACACTGAAGCTTTCTTT. Its protein is CASSRQKAGASEDTEAFF. Using reference TRBV14 and TRBJ1-1 for the parts outside the CDR3, the full variable domain is EAGVTQFPSHSVIEKGQTVTLRCDPISGHDNLYWYRRVMGKEIKFLLHFVKESKQDESGMPNNRFLAERTGGTYSTLKVQPAELEDSGVYFCASSRQKAGASEDTEAFFGQGTRLTVV.

The CDR3 DNA follows: TGTGCCAGCAGCCGGGGACGACAGGGGCGCTTTGAAGCTTTCTTT. Its protein product is CASSRGRQGRFEAFF. This sequence joins TRBV4-2 and TRBJ1-1, with 8 bases that match TRBD1. CDR1 is LGHNA and CDR2 is YNFKEQ in the germline V gene. The CDR3 consists of 15 residues. V gave up 4 bases and J gave up 7 bases; unmatched junction bases: 11.

This CDR3 reads CASSLERTATGNTIYF. CDR3 nucleotides: TGCGCCAGCAGCTTGGAGAGGACGGCTACCGGAAACACCATATATTTT. The genes are TRBV5-1 and TRBJ1-3; D unclear. Trimming pared 0 bases from V and 4 bases from J, leaving 14 bases between. CDR3 size: 16 residues. Germline V gene sequence: CDR1 SGHRS, CDR2 YFSETQ.

J is TRBJ1-1 and V is TRBV28, with D unresolved. Germline CDR1 and CDR2: MDHEN and SYDVKM. CDR3 length: 19 residues. With 3 bases removed from V and 8 bases from J, the gap between germline ends came to 31 bases. CDR3 nucleotide sequence: TGTGCCAGCAGTTTTTGTCGGGCCACACCGAAGCCTTTCCGGTCGGAAGCTTTCTTT. This translates into CASSFCRATPKPFRSEAFF.

The chain couples TRBV7-6 to TRBJ1-1; 8 bases are shared with TRBD1. Germline CDR1 and CDR2: SGHVS and FNYEAQ. The V and J ends lost 6 bases and 7 bases, in that order; junction bases with no gene match: 13. The CDR3 sequence is 15 residues long. CDR3 sequence reads: CASSYKDRGVDEAFF. CDR3 DNA: TGTGCCAGCAGTTATAAAGACAGGGGTGTAGATGAAGCTTTCTTT.

V usage is TRBV5-8 and J usage is TRBJ2-1; D unclear. The CDR3 runs 13 residues. V lost 0 bases, J lost 10 bases, and 11 bases lay in between. Germline V gives CDR1 SGHTS, CDR2 YDEGEE. CDR3 in DNA: TGTGCCAGCAGCTTGGCCTGTGACCCCGAGCAGTTCTTC. This codes for CASSLACDPEQFF. The variable domain in full, with the rest retrieved from reference TRBV5-8 and TRBJ2-1, is EAGVTQSPTHLIKTRGQQATLRCSPISGHTSVYWYQQALGLGLQFLLWYDEGEERNRGNFPPRFSGRQFPNYSSELNVNALELEDSALYLCASSLACDPEQFFGPGTRLTVL.

The V and J genes are TRBV7-2 and TRBJ1-3; 7 bases align to TRBD1. Germline assignment: CDR1 SGHTA and CDR2 FQGNSA. The CDR3 sequence is 15 residues long. V dropped 5 bases and J dropped 5; count of bases not matched to a gene: 9. CDR3: CASSPTGGGRNTIYF. The CDR3, as DNA: TGTGCCAGCAGCCCAACCGGAGGGGGCCGAAACACCATATATTTT.

This rearrangement joins TRBV6-1 to TRBJ2-7; no clear D gene. V was pared by 7 bases and J by 3 bases, with 16 bases between. CDR1 and CDR2 (germline): MNHNS, SASEGT. This CDR3 has 14 amino acids. The CDR3 region has the DNA TGTGCCAGCAAGGCCCGGCCGGTGAACTACGAGCAGTACTTC. The encoded protein is CASKARPVNYEQYF.

The genes are TRBV11-2 and TRBJ1-4; TRBD1 might be the D (5 bases). This CDR3 spans 16 amino acids. V lost 4 bases and J 8 bases, leaving 20 bases between the germline ends. Germline V gene data show CDR1 as SGHAT and CDR2 as FQNNGV. The CDR3 protein is CASSSKTGGVWEKLFF. In DNA, the CDR3 is TGTGCCAGCAGCTCGAAGACGGGGGGGGTGTGGGAAAAACTGTTTTTT. Supplemented by reference TRBV11-2 and TRBJ1-4, the full variable domain reads EAGVAQSPRYKIIEKRQSVAFWCNPISGHATLYWYQQILGQGPKLLIQFQNNGVVDDSQLPKDRFSAERLKGVDSTLKIQPAKLEDSAVYLCASSSKTGGVWEKLFFGSGTQLSVL.

The chain has TRBV15 and TRBJ2-1; 10 nucleotides agree with TRBD1. The CDR3 sequence is 18 residues long. Germline V gene lookup returns CDR1 LNHNV and CDR2 YYDKDF (reference sequence). J lost 7 bases, V lost 0 bases, and 12 bases had no gene match. CDR3 coding DNA: TGTGCCACCAGCAGAGATAGTTTTAGACAGGGGGCTCGGAATGAGCAGTTCTTC. It codes for CATSRDSFRQGARNEQFF.

This rearrangement joins TRBV4-3 to TRBJ1-2, with 9 bases identical to TRBD1. This CDR3 contains 15 residues. The V and J ends lost 0 bases and 4 bases, in that order; junction bases with no gene match: 3. Germline V CDR1 and CDR2: LGHNA, YSLEER. The CDR3 DNA is TGCGCCAGCAGCCAAGACCCGGGACAGGGCTATGGCTACACCTTC. Protein product: CASSQDPGQGYGYTF.

V and J are TRBV5-6 and TRBJ1-5; D is unresolved. The V end lost 0 bases, the J end lost 3 bases, and 10 bases lay between the germline ends. The germline CDR1 and CDR2 sequences are SGHDT and YYEEEE. This CDR3 region has 15 residues. The CDR3 nucleotides read TGTGCCAGCAGCTTGGGGTCTGGGCACAATCAGCCCCAGCATTTT. Translated: CASSLGSGHNQPQHF.

The chain has TRBV19 and TRBJ1-4, with TRBD1 identical over 9 bases. The V and J ends lost 0 bases and 0 bases, in that order; junction bases with no gene match: 5. This CDR3 spans 18 amino acids. Germline V CDR1 and CDR2: LNHDA, SQIVND (reference sequence). In nucleotides, the CDR3 is TGTGCCAGTAGTATAGACCCGGGACAGGGAGCAACTAATGAAAAACTGTTTTTT. This sequence encodes CASSIDPGQGATNEKLFF.

V is TRBV28 and J is TRBJ1-1; no reliable D call. This CDR3 has 15 amino acids. V was pared by 3 bases and J by 0 bases, with 11 bases between. Per the germline V gene, CDR1 is MDHEN and CDR2 is SYDVKM. Here the CDR3 DNA reads TGTGCCAGCAGTTTTGAGCCAGGAGTGAACACTGAAGCTTTCTTT. This sequence encodes CASSFEPGVNTEAFF.

V and J are TRBV27 and TRBJ1-2, with 7 bases that match TRBD1. Germline V gene lookup returns CDR1 MNHEY and CDR2 SMNVEV (reference sequence). Trimming took 3 bases from V and 6 from J; bases not matched to a gene: 4. This CDR3 is built from 13 residues. In nucleotides, the CDR3 is TGTGCCAGCAGTTTCCCAGGGGGAGATGGCTACACCTTC. The encoded protein is CASSFPGGDGYTF.

The genes are TRBV28 and TRBJ2-7; a weak D match, TRBD2 (6 bases). The germline V gene has CDR1 MDHEN and CDR2 SYDVKM. The CDR3 consists of 13 residues. V lost 6 bases to trimming and J lost 8 bases, with 17 bases between them. In nucleotides, the CDR3 is TGTGCCAGCAGCTCCTCGGAGGGACCAAAGCAGTACTTC. Translated: CASSSSEGPKQYF.

The chain combines TRBV5-6 with TRBJ2-7; 11 bases agree with TRBD2. CDR3 length: 13 residues. Germline CDR1 and CDR2: SGHDT and YYEEEE. The V gene end was trimmed by 8 bases and the J gene end by 0 bases; junction bases not matched to a gene: 1. As DNA, the CDR3 is TGTGCCAGTACTAGCGGGAGCTCCTACGAGCAGTACTTC. Translating gives CASTSGSSYEQYF.